Described below is a single T cell receptor (beta chain) sequence and its context. The antigen is not known. PCR primers comprised 60 Vbeta and 13 Jbeta primers. Measured with immunoSEQ multiplex PCR; TCRdb has only the in-frame clones, and not every one. The sample holds fewer than 350,000 clones, approximately 90% seen once. This sample stems from a study of cytomegalovirus exposure and HLA in healthy donors. Broader study findings: Sequencing probably produced one cluster of sequence variants that were highly shared. A missense DCLRE1C variant was associated with V- and J-gene trimming of TCR beta chains in a later analysis, and an independent cohort replicated the association.

The V segment lost 4 bases and the J segment 4 bases; nucleotides outside the gene matches: 4. The CDR3 totals 14 residues. Germline CDR1 PRHDT, CDR2 FYEKMQ (reference sequence). This sequence joins TRBV13 and TRBJ2-7; 10 nucleotides align to TRBD2. The TCR comes from a woman aged 18-29 years in good health and CMV-seronegative. Sequenced sample: PBMCs. The CDR3 region is CASSSGLAVYEQYF. In nucleotides, the CDR3 is TGTGCCAGCAGCTCTGGACTAGCGGTGTACGAGCAGTACTTC.